The 5 T cell receptor beta chains presented below share a single source sample, sequenced in a study of T cells in Graves' hyperthyroidism and ophthalmopathy. The CDR3 regions of TCR beta were amplified from RNA transcripts. Carried out on the TCR CDR3, a first-round RT-PCR used the HTBI primer set. TCRdb recomputed calls from the multiplex PCR reads with MiXCR, one row per CDR3 protein. The table records 300,000 to 450,000 distinct CDR3 sequences, approximately 14% of them present only once. The sequenced material came from blood. These receptors were taken from a woman under 30 with Graves' hyperthyroidism that later progressed to Graves' ophthalmopathy.

This clonotype has ten or more counts. The chain is built from TRBV4-3 and TRBJ2-7, with D perhaps matching TRBD2 (5 bases). The germline CDR1 and CDR2 sequences are LGHNA and YSLEER. The CDR3 consists of 17 residues. V was cut by 0 bases and J by 3 bases, with 18 bases left in between. CDR3 coding DNA: TGCGCCAGCAGCCAAGATGCCCTAGTCGGAGGTGGCTACGAGCAGTACTTC. It encodes CASSQDALVGGGYEQYF.

At least ten counts were recorded for this clonotype. This chain connects TRBV29-1 to TRBJ2-1; D not certain. V gave up 4 bases and J gave up 8 bases, with 12 bases separating them. This CDR3 region has 12 residues. The germline CDR1 and CDR2 sequences are SQVTM and ANQGSEA. The CDR3 region is CSVGRGVDEQFF. For the CDR3, the DNA is TGCAGCGTTGGGCGAGGTGTGGATGAGCAGTTCTTC.

The J gene is TRBJ2-3, the V gene TRBV5-1; D gene ambiguous. Germline V lookup: CDR1 SGHRS, CDR2 YFSETQ. The CDR3 is 14 amino acids. Trimming shortened V by 0 bases and J by 0 bases, and 5 bases separated the two germline ends. The DNA of the CDR3 is TGCGCCAGCAGCTTGGGCGATAGCACAGATACGCAGTATTTT. Its protein is CASSLGDSTDTQYF.

There are a few counts of this clonotype. V usage is TRBV15 and J usage is TRBJ2-1; possible D gene TRBD2, 5 bases. The germline CDR1 and CDR2 sequences are LNHNV and YYDKDF (reference sequence). The V end lost 0 bases, the J end lost 0 bases, and 9 bases lay between the germline ends. The length of the CDR3 is 16 residues. The CDR3 DNA sequence: TGTGCCACCAGCAGAGAAAGAGGGAGCTCCTACAATGAGCAGTTCTTC. Translated: CATSRERGSSYNEQFF. The whole variable domain, remainder taken from reference TRBV15 and TRBJ2-1, is DAMVIQNPRYQVTQFGKPVTLSCSQTLNHNVMYWYQQKSSQAPKLLFHYYDKDFNNEADTPDNFQSRRPNTSFCFLDIRSPGLGDTAMYLCATSRERGSSYNEQFFGPGTRLTVL.

This clonotype came up many times. This chain joins TRBV20-1 and TRBJ2-3, with 11 bases that match TRBD2. Germline V gives CDR1 DFQATT, CDR2 SNEGSKA (reference sequence). This CDR3 is built from 15 residues. Trimming took 5 bases from V and 2 from J; bases not matched to a gene: 6. CDR3 sequence: CSAGGLAELTDTQYF. DNA of the CDR3: TGCAGTGCTGGGGGACTAGCGGAGCTCACAGATACGCAGTATTTT.